These T cell receptor beta chains were read from a single sample in a study of blood T cell repertoires in COVID-19. The data were produced by immunoSEQ multiplex PCR, yet TCRdb's version contains in-frame clones alone and is incomplete. This table holds 150,000 to 200,000 clones, around 81% found once. Sequences were obtained from peripheral blood. The receptors were gathered from a woman aged 80 or over with COVID-19, enrolled during active disease. The CDR3 runs from the conserved cysteine through the conserved F or W. The order of the fields is V gene, clone size, J gene, D gene, CDR3 length, CDR3 DNA, CDR3 protein. The D gene is left open where the match is weak. Not all rows give a size; the values are once, few, many and, for expanded clones, a class.

TRBV28	once	TRBJ2-5	TRBD2	14	TGTGCCAGCAGTCGCGGGGGGCAGATGGAGACCCAGTACTTC	CASSRGGQMETQYF
TRBV6-5	-	TRBJ2-1	-	13	TGTGCCAGCAGTTGGGCAGGGCGCAATGAGCAGTTCTTC	CASSWAGRNEQFF
TRBV29-1	-	TRBJ1-2	TRBD1	14	TGCAGCGTTGAGTGGGTGACAGGGAACTATGGCTACACCTTC	CSVEWVTGNYGYTF
TRBV13	-	TRBJ1-5	-	13	TGTGCCAGCAGCCCCCGCAGGGAGGAGCCCCAGCATTTT	CASSPRREEPQHF
TRBV6-5	-	TRBJ2-1	TRBD1	14	TGTGCCAGCAGTTGGACAGGGGGCATCAATGAGCAGTTCTTC	CASSWTGGINEQFF
TRBV2	-	TRBJ2-1	TRBD2	17	TGTGCCAGCAGTGAAGCAATGGCTAGCGGGAGGGCGGGTGAGCAGTTCTTC	CASSEAMASGRAGEQFF
TRBV5-1	-	TRBJ1-2	-	12	TGCGCCAGCAGCTTTGAGGGCCGGGGCTACACCTTC	CASSFEGRGYTF
TRBV4-2	once	TRBJ2-3	TRBD2	17	TGTGCCAGCAGCCAACAATGGCTAGCGGGGGGGGTAGATACGCAGTATTTT	CASSQQWLAGGVDTQYF
TRBV5-1	few	TRBJ2-1	TRBD2	15	TGCGCCAGCAGCAGAACTAGCGGCCTTGGAAATGAGCAGTTCTTC	CASSRTSGLGNEQFF
TRBV28	-	TRBJ2-5	TRBD1	16	TGTGCCAGCAGTTTTCTGGGACAGGGGTCTCAGGGGGCCCAGTACTTC	CASSFLGQGSQGAQYF
TRBV18	-	TRBJ2-3	-	14	TGTGCCAGCTCACAACTAGGCCCCACAGATACGCAGTATTTT	CASSQLGPTDTQYF
TRBV2	once	TRBJ2-2	TRBD2	15	TGTGCCAGCAGTAGCGGAGCGGGAGGCTTCCGGGAGCTGTTTTTT	CASSSGAGGFRELFF
TRBV6-6	-	TRBJ1-6	-	15	TGTGCCAGCAGTTACTCGTTAGGTGGGCCTTCACCCCTCCACTTT	CASSYSLGGPSPLHF
TRBV7-2	-	TRBJ2-6	-	16	TGTGCCAGCAGCTTACCGGGGTTGTCTGGGGCCAACGTCCTGACTTTC	CASSLPGLSGANVLTF
TRBV28	-	TRBJ1-2	TRBD1	15	TGTGCCAGCAGTCCACCCACACAGGGGGCTTGGGGCTACACCTTC	CASSPPTQGAWGYTF
TRBV11-3	-	TRBJ2-5	TRBD2	11	TGTGCCAGCCGGGGGGGATGGACCCAGTACTTC	CASRGGWTQYF
TRBV5-4	-	TRBJ2-2	TRBD1	19	TGTGCCAGCAGCTTGCTGAGTACTCCGGACAGGGCGAACACCGGGGAGCTGTTTTTT	CASSLLSTPDRANTGELFF
TRBV12-3/TRBV12-4	few	TRBJ2-3	TRBD1	12	TGTGCCAGCTCCCAGGGGGCAGATACGCAGTATTTT	CASSQGADTQYF
TRBV27	-	TRBJ2-1	-	15	TGTGCCAGCAGTTTGAGGAACTCTAGATACAATGAGCAGTTCTTC	CASSLRNSRYNEQFF
TRBV6-5	-	TRBJ2-3	TRBD2	15	TGTGCCAGCAGTAAACTAGCGGGAGGAACAGATACGCAGTATTTT	CASSKLAGGTDTQYF
TRBV7-9	-	TRBJ1-3	-	16	TGTGCCAGCAGCTTCAGGAGGGGTAGCTCTGGAAACACCATATATTTT	CASSFRRGSSGNTIYF
TRBV2	-	TRBJ1-2	-	13	TGTGCCAGCAGTGAAAGACTGACCTATGGCTACACCTTC	CASSERLTYGYTF
TRBV6-5	-	TRBJ2-7	TRBD2	13	TGTGCCAGCAAGGGCGGGAGCCCCTACGAGCAGTACTTC	CASKGGSPYEQYF
TRBV10-3	once	TRBJ2-1	TRBD2	20	TGTGCCATCAGTGACCCGAGACTAGCGGGGGGGCTCCACTCCTACAATGAGCAGTTCTTC	CAISDPRLAGGLHSYNEQFF
TRBV15	-	TRBJ1-2	-	12	TGTGCCACCAGCGCTTACGGGAATGGCTACACCTTC	CATSAYGNGYTF
TRBV7-5	-	TRBJ2-7	-	15	TGTGTCAGAAGCTTGGGCGGACAGGGGACGCGGGAGCAGTACTTC	CVRSLGGQGTREQYF
TRBV7-9	once	TRBJ1-2	TRBD1	15	TGTGCCAGCAGCTCATCGGGACAGGGTGGCTATGGCTACACCTTC	CASSSSGQGGYGYTF
TRBV7-9	-	TRBJ1-1	-	11	TGTGCCAGCAGTTCTACAGGGGAAGCTTTCTTT	CASSSTGEAFF
TRBV6-2/TRBV6-3	many	TRBJ2-5	-	18	TGTGCCAGCAGTCAAAGAGGCAGAGGGATACGTCTTCAAGAGACCCAGTACTTC	CASSQRGRGIRLQETQYF
TRBV5-4	-	TRBJ2-4	TRBD1	19	TGTGCCAGCAGCCTTTACCGGGACAGGGGGAAAACGAGCCAAAACATTCAGTACTTC	CASSLYRDRGKTSQNIQYF
TRBV7-2	once	TRBJ2-6	TRBD1	17	TGTGCCAGCAGCTTACGGACAGGGGGGTATGGGGCCAACGTCCTGACTTTC	CASSLRTGGYGANVLTF
TRBV19	-	TRBJ2-7	TRBD1	14	TGTGCCAGTAAAAACCGGGACAGGGAAGGCGAGCAGTACTTC	CASKNRDREGEQYF
TRBV7-8	-	TRBJ1-2	-	14	TGTGCCAGCAGCTTGGGAGGGGAGCGCTATGGCTACACCTTC	CASSLGGERYGYTF
TRBV5-1	few	TRBJ2-3	TRBD1	15	TGCGCCAGCAGCTTGGACAGGGGGCGCGCAGATACGCAGTATTTT	CASSLDRGRADTQYF
TRBV7-8	few	TRBJ1-1	-	12	TGTGCCAGCAGCTTAGTTAGCATGGAGGCTTTCTTT	CASSLVSMEAFF
TRBV5-1	-	TRBJ2-1	-	15	TGCGCCAGCGAGCCTCGAAAGGGGTCCTACAATGAGCAGTTCTTC	CASEPRKGSYNEQFF
TRBV5-6	few	TRBJ1-4	TRBD1	13	TGTGCCAGCACCCAGGGGGCGCGGGAAAAACTGTTTTTT	CASTQGAREKLFF
TRBV5-1	-	TRBJ1-6	TRBD1	15	TGCGCCAGCAGCTTGGGAGCACAGGGGGGTTCACCCCTCCACTTT	CASSLGAQGGSPLHF
TRBV9	few	TRBJ2-1	-	16	TGTGCCAGCAGCGGCAAACGGGGAAGCTCCTACAATGAGCAGTTCTTC	CASSGKRGSSYNEQFF
TRBV28	-	TRBJ1-5	-	16	TGTGCCAGCAGTTTAAGGAGGAGGTCTAGCAATCAGCCCCAGCATTTT	CASSLRRRSSNQPQHF
TRBV4-1	-	TRBJ2-2	-	15	TGCGCCAGCAGCCCCGGACACCTAAACACCGGGGAGCTGTTTTTT	CASSPGHLNTGELFF
TRBV2	-	TRBJ1-5	TRBD1	14	TGTGCCAGCAGGGGGACAGGGGGCAATCAGCCCCAGCATTTT	CASRGTGGNQPQHF
TRBV6-1	-	TRBJ1-1	-	12	TGTGCCAGCAGTGAAGGAGTACGCACGGCTTTCTTT	CASSEGVRTAFF
TRBV11-2	-	TRBJ2-1	TRBD2	15	TGTGCCAGCAGCAGGACTAGCGGGAGCTACAATGAGCAGTTCTTC	CASSRTSGSYNEQFF
TRBV18	-	TRBJ1-2	-	16	TGTGCCAGCTCACCAAACAGGGTAATTGGTGGGTATGGCTACACCTTC	CASSPNRVIGGYGYTF